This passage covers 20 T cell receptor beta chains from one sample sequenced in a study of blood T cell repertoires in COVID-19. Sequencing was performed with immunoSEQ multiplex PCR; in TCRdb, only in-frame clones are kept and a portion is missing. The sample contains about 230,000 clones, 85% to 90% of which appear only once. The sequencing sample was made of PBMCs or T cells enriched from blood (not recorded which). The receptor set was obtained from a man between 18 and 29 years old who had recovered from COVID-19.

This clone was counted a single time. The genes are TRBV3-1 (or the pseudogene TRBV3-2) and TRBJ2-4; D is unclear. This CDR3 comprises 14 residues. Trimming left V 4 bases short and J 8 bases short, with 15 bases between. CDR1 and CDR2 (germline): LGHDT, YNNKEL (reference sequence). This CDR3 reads CASSPLGHEDIQYF. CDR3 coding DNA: TGTGCCAGCAGCCCTCTAGGTCACGAGGACATTCAGTACTTC.

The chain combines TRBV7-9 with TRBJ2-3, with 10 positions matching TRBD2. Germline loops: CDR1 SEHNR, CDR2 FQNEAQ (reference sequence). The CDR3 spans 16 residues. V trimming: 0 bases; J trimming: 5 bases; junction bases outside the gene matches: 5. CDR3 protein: CASSLATAGGQDTQYF. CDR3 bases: TGTGCCAGCAGCTTAGCAACAGCGGGGGGGCAAGATACGCAGTATTTT.

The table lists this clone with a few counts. The CDR3 spells CASSKGLYWDGTQYF. DNA of the CDR3: TGTGCCAGCAGTAAAGGACTATACTGGGACGGGACCCAGTACTTC. The chain joins TRBV6-2 or TRBV6-3 to TRBJ2-5, with D perhaps TRBD2 (6 bases). The germline V and J ends were trimmed by 5 bases and 7 bases, with 20 bases remaining between them. Per germline, CDR1 MNHEY and CDR2 SVGEGT. The CDR3 sequence is 15 residues long.

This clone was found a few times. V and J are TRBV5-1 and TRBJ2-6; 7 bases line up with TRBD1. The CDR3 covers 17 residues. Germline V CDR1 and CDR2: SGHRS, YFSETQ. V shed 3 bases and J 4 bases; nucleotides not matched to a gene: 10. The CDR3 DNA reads TGCGCCAGCAGCTCGATCGTACAGGGGACCGGGGCCAACGTCCTGACTTTC. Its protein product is CASSSIVQGTGANVLTF.

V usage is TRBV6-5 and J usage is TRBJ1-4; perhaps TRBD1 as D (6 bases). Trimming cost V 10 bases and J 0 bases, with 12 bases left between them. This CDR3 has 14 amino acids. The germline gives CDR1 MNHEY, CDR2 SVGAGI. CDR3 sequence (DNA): TGTGCCATCCCACAGGGTGCAACTAATGAAAAACTGTTTTTT. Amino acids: CAIPQGATNEKLFF.

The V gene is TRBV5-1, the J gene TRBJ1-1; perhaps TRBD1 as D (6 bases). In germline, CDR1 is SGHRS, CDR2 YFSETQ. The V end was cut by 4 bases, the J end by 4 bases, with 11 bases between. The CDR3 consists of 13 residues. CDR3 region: CASSPSRGTEAFF. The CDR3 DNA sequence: TGCGCCAGCAGCCCGTCCAGGGGCACTGAAGCTTTCTTT.

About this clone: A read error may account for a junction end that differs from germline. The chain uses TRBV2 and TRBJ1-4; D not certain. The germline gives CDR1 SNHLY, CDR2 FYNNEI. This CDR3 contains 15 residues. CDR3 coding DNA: TGTGCCAGCAGTGAAGCGCATAGGGCATCGGGGATCGGGGTCTTT. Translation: CASSEAHRASGIGVF.

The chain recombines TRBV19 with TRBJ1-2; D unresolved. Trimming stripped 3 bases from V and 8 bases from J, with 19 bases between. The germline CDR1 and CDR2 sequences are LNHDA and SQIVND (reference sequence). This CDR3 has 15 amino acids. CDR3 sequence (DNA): TGTGCCAGTAGTATTCCCGGAGCAGCCTTATCGGGCTACACCTTC. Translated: CASSIPGAALSGYTF.

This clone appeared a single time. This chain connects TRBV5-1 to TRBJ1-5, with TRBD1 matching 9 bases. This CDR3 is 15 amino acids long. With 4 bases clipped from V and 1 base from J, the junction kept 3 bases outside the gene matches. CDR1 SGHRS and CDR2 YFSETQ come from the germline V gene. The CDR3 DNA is TGCGCCAGCAGCCCCGGGACAGGGAGCAATCAGCCCCAGCATTTT. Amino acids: CASSPGTGSNQPQHF.

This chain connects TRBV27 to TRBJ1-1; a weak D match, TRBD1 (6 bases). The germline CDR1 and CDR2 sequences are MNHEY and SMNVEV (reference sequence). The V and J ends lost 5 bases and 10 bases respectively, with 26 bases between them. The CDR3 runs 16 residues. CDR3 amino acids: CASSKTGAPRTLRAFF. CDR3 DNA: TGTGCCAGCAGTAAGACAGGCGCCCCCCGAACACTGAGAGCTTTCTTT.

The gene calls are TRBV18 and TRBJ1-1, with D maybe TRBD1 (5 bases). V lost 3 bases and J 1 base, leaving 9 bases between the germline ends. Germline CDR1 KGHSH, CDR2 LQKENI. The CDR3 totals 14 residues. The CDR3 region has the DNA TGTGCCAGCTCACCGCAGGGTGGGAACACTGAAGCTTTCTTT. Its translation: CASSPQGGNTEAFF.

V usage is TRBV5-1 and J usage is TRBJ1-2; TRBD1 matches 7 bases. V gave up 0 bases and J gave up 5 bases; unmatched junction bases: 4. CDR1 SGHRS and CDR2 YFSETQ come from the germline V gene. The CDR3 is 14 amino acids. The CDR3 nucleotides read TGCGCCAGCAGCTTGGAGGGACAGCCATATGGCTACACCTTC. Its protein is CASSLEGQPYGYTF.

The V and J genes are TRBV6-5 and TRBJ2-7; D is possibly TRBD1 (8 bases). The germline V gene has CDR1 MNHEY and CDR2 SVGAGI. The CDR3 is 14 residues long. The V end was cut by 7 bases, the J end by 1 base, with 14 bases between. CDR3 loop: CASTTGGESYEQYF. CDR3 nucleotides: TGTGCCAGCACAACAGGGGGGGAATCCTACGAGCAGTACTTC.

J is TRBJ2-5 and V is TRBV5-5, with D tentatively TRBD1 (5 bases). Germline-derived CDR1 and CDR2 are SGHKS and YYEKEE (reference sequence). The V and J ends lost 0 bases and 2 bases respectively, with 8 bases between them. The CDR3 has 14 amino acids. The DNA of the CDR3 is TGTGCCAGCAGCTTGGTGCAGGGACAAGAGACCCAGTACTTC. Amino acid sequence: CASSLVQGQETQYF.

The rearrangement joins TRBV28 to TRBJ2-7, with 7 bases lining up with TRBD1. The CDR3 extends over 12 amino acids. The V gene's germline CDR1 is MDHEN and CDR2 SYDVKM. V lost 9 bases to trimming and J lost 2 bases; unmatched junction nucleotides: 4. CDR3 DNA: TGTGCCAGTAGGGGGCCAGCCTACGAGCAGTACTTC. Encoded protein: CASRGPAYEQYF.

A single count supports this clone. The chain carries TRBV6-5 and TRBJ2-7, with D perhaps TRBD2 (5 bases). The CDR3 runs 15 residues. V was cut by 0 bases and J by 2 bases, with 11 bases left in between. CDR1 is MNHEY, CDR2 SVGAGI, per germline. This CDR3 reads CASSYSSSGTYEQYF. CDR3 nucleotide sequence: TGTGCCAGCAGTTACTCGTCCAGCGGAACCTACGAGCAGTACTTC.

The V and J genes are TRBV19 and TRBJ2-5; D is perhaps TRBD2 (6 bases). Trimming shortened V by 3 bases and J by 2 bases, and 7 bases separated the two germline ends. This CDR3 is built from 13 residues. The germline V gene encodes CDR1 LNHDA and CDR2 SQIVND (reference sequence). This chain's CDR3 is CASSIGTQETQYF. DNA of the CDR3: TGTGCCAGTAGTATCGGGACTCAAGAGACCCAGTACTTC.

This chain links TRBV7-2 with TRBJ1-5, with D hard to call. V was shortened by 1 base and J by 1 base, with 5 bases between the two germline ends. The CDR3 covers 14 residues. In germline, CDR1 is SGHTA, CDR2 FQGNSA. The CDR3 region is CASSLVMSNQPQHF. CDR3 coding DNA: TGTGCCAGCAGCTTAGTTATGAGCAATCAGCCCCAGCATTTT.

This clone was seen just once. The CDR3 loop is CAWSGVTGQLNTEAFF. The DNA of the CDR3 is TGTGCCTGGAGTGGGGTTACAGGACAGTTGAACACTGAAGCTTTCTTT. The chain recombines TRBV30 with TRBJ1-1; tentative D call: TRBD1 (6 bases). The CDR3 runs 16 residues. The V and J ends lost 1 base and 0 bases respectively, with 15 bases between them. CDR1 is GTSNPN, CDR2 SVGIG, per germline (reference sequence). Full variable domain (remainder filled in from reference TRBV30 and TRBJ1-1): SQTIHQWPATLVQPVGSPLSLECTVEGTSNPNLYWYRQAAGRGLQLLFYSVGIGQISSEVPQNLSASRPQDRQFILSSKKLLLSDSGFYLCAWSGVTGQLNTEAFFGQGTRLTVV.

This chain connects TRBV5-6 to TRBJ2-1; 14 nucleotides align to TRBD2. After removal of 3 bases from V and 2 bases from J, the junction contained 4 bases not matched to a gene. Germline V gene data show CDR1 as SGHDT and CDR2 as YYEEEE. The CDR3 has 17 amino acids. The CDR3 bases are TGTGCCAGCAGCTCTCAGACTAGCGGGAGGGCCTACAATGAGCAGTTCTTC. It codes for CASSSQTSGRAYNEQFF.